The 20 T cell receptor beta chains below all came from one sample that was sequenced in a study of CD8 T cells in Susac syndrome. RNA in amounts of about 0.5 to 1 ug was reverse transcribed with random hexamers. MiXCR, run by TCRdb on the immunoSEQ multiplex PCR reads, gives a single entry per CDR3 protein. The repertoire holds approximately 110,000 distinct CDR3 sequences, about 92% seen once, with roughly 0.3% in the top ten. The sequencing sample was made of CD8+ T cells from PBMCs. The origin of the receptors is a human donor with multiple sclerosis.

This clonotype was seen a few times. V is TRBV13 and J is TRBJ2-5; D is perhaps TRBD2 (6 bases). Trimming cost V 7 bases and J 6 bases, with 15 bases left between them. CDR1 PRHDT and CDR2 FYEKMQ come from the germline V gene (reference sequence). CDR3 size: 13 residues. CDR3 sequence reads: CASNTDREKTQYF. The CDR3 coding sequence is TGTGCCAGCAACACGGACCGGGAGAAGACCCAGTACTTC.

In this sample, this clonotype turned up once. The V call is TRBV27, the J call TRBJ2-7, with 8 positions matching TRBD1. CDR3 size: 13 residues. The trim removed 2 bases at V and 4 bases at J, leaving 1 base unmatched. The germline V gene encodes CDR1 MNHEY and CDR2 SMNVEV (reference sequence). As DNA, the CDR3 is TGTGCCAGCAGTTTACGGACAGGGTACGAGCAGTACGTC. Encoded protein: CASSLRTGYEQYV.

The genes are TRBV7-9 and TRBJ2-3; 8 nucleotides line up with TRBD1. V was clipped by 5 bases and J by 0 bases; unmatched bases: 7. CDR3 length equals 16 residues. Germline V gene sequence: CDR1 SEHNR, CDR2 FQNEAQ (reference sequence). Written as DNA, the CDR3 is TGTGCCAGCAGCGCAAGACAGGGGCCGAGCACAGATACGCAGTATTTT. It codes for CASSARQGPSTDTQYF.

This chain uses TRBV7-9 with TRBJ2-1, with D unclear. In germline, CDR1 is SEHNR, CDR2 FQNEAQ (reference sequence). V was shortened by 8 bases and J by 5 bases, with 16 bases between the two germline ends. The CDR3 sequence is 14 residues long. The CDR3 DNA follows: TGTGCCAGCGCTTTTCGTAACAAGAACAATGAGCAGTTCTTC. Translating gives CASAFRNKNNEQFF.

The rearrangement joins TRBV29-1 to TRBJ2-5; 7 bases fit TRBD1. This CDR3 comprises 15 residues. The germline V gene has CDR1 SQVTM and CDR2 ANQGSEA. With 0 bases clipped from V and 5 bases from J, the junction kept 9 bases outside the gene matches. CDR3: CSVEDLNRGRETQYF. CDR3 nucleotides: TGCAGCGTTGAAGATCTAAATAGGGGGCGGGAGACCCAGTACTTC.

This clonotype was detected only once. The chain couples TRBV7-9 to TRBJ1-2; 7 bases line up with TRBD1. Per germline, CDR1 SEHNR and CDR2 FQNEAQ (reference sequence). The CDR3 covers 15 residues. V lost 3 bases, J lost 5 bases, and 9 bases stayed unmatched. CDR3 bases: TGTGCCAGCAGCTTGACAGGGTTGGGGGCTTATGGCTACACCTTC. This sequence encodes CASSLTGLGAYGYTF.

V is TRBV24-1 and J is TRBJ2-5; tentative D call: TRBD1 (5 bases). The V gene lost 4 bases and the J gene lost 0 bases, with 17 bases spanning the gap. The CDR3 contains 17 residues. In germline, CDR1 is KGHDR, CDR2 SFDVKD. In DNA, the CDR3 is TGTGCCACCAGTGACCCCCCCGCAGGGCAGAACCAAGAGACCCAGTACTTC. Translating it yields CATSDPPAGQNQETQYF.

This sequence joins TRBV19 and TRBJ2-1; D assignment may be TRBD1 or TRBD2 (5 bases each). CDR3 size: 12 residues. Trimming cost V 3 bases and J 9 bases, with 9 bases left between them. Germline V gene data show CDR1 as LNHDA and CDR2 as SQIVND (reference sequence). The CDR3 loop reads CASSIAGSEQFF. The CDR3 DNA reads TGTGCCAGTAGTATCGCAGGGAGTGAGCAGTTCTTC.

V and J are TRBV7-9 and TRBJ2-5; D remains unclear. Germline CDR1 reads SEHNR; CDR2 reads FQNEAQ (reference sequence). V was clipped by 1 base and J by 5 bases, with 14 bases between them. This CDR3 contains 15 residues. CDR3 bases: TGTGCCAGCAGCTTAGGTAACGCACTGCGGGAGACCCAGTACTTC. As protein: CASSLGNALRETQYF.

The gene calls are TRBV7-9 and TRBJ2-3; perhaps TRBD2 as D (6 bases). The length of the CDR3 is 15 residues. Per germline, CDR1 SEHNR and CDR2 FQNEAQ (reference sequence). The V and J ends lost 5 bases and 5 bases respectively, with 17 bases between them. CDR3 in DNA: TGTGCCAGCAGCCAGCGGGCCCACCTCCGAGATACGCAGTATTTT. This sequence encodes CASSQRAHLRDTQYF.

The chain employs TRBV6-1 and TRBJ1-3; TRBD1 might be the D (6 bases). This CDR3 has 15 amino acids. The germline V gene has CDR1 MNHNS and CDR2 SASEGT. Trimming removed 6 bases at V and 4 bases at J, with 16 bases between. DNA of the CDR3: TGTGCCAGCAGCGAGATAGCAGGGGACGGAAACACCATATATTTT. Amino acid sequence: CASSEIAGDGNTIYF.

The chain employs TRBV9 and TRBJ1-2; 7 positions match TRBD1. Germline trimming cut 2 bases from V and 7 bases from J; bases unmatched to any gene: 8. This CDR3 has 14 residues. Germline V gives CDR1 SGDLS, CDR2 YYNGEE. CDR3 sequence reads: CASSVGTASGGYTF. The CDR3 region has the DNA TGTGCCAGCAGCGTGGGGACAGCCAGCGGTGGCTACACCTTC.

The rearrangement uses TRBV5-1 and TRBJ2-7, with 9 bases matching TRBD1. The germline V gene has CDR1 SGHRS and CDR2 YFSETQ. This CDR3 is 15 amino acids long. V trimming: 4 bases; J trimming: 2 bases; junction bases outside the gene matches: 7. CDR3 DNA: TGCGCCAGCAGCCTAGGACAGGGGATACCCTACGAGCAGTACGTC. Its protein product is CASSLGQGIPYEQYV.

The V gene is TRBV10-3, the J gene TRBJ1-2, with TRBD1 matching over 7 bases. The germline V gene encodes CDR1 ENHRY and CDR2 SYGVKD. The CDR3 is 15 residues long. With 3 bases clipped from V and 5 bases from J, the junction kept 9 bases outside the gene matches. CDR3 sequence: CAISDIGQEIYGYTF. Written as DNA, the CDR3 is TGTGCCATCAGTGATATTGGACAGGAGATATATGGCTACACCTTC.

The chain recombines TRBV20-1 with TRBJ1-1; the D is unclear. V lost 1 base to trimming and J lost 1 base, with 10 bases between them. Germline CDR1 is DFQATT and CDR2 is SNEGSKA (reference sequence). The CDR3 loop spans 14 amino acids. CDR3 nucleotide sequence: TGCAGTGCTAGAGTGGTGGGCAGGAACACTGAAGCTTTCTTT. Its protein is CSARVVGRNTEAFF.

This sequence joins TRBV12-5 and TRBJ1-5; weak D call: TRBD1 (5 bases). V gave up 0 bases and J gave up 2 bases, with 23 bases separating them. Germline V gives CDR1 LGHNT, CDR2 FRNRAP. The CDR3 is 20 amino acids. The CDR3 coding sequence is TGTGCTAGTGGTTTGGTACTTACGGGACGCGGTGGCTTCGGCAATCAGCCCCAGCATTTT. Its translation: CASGLVLTGRGGFGNQPQHF.

This clonotype was detected only once. The rearrangement joins TRBV28 to TRBJ2-5; D tentatively fits TRBD1 or TRBD2 (5 bases each). The CDR3 has 13 amino acids. Germline CDR1 is MDHEN and CDR2 is SYDVKM. The ends were cut back, 6 bases at V and 4 bases at J, with 12 bases in the middle. CDR3 sequence: CASSSRDGETQYF. The CDR3 DNA follows: TGTGCCAGCAGCTCCAGGGACGGAGAGACCCAGTACTTC.

J is TRBJ1-1 and V is TRBV19, with 8 nucleotides matching TRBD1. Germline V CDR1 and CDR2: LNHDA, SQIVND (reference sequence). V dropped 4 bases and J dropped 1; count of bases not matched to a gene: 5. CDR3 length: 15 residues. CDR3 protein: CASSTRGRGNTEAFF. Here the CDR3 DNA reads TGTGCCAGTAGTACCAGGGGGCGGGGGAACACTGAAGCTTTCTTT.

This clonotype was counted between two and nine times. The rearrangement uses TRBV27 and TRBJ2-7, with D perhaps matching TRBD1 (6 bases). The V gene's germline CDR1 is MNHEY and CDR2 SMNVEV (reference sequence). The V and J ends lost 3 bases and 7 bases respectively, with 10 bases between them. CDR3 length equals 12 residues. The CDR3 bases are TGTGCCAGCAGTTTGGGCAGGGGAGAGCAGTACTTC. This translates into CASSLGRGEQYF.

The chain is built from TRBV20-1 and TRBJ1-1; 9 bases align to TRBD1. The CDR3 totals 12 residues. The V and J ends lost 7 bases and 6 bases, in that order; junction bases with no gene match: 6. Per germline, CDR1 DFQATT and CDR2 SNEGSKA (reference sequence). CDR3 in DNA: TGCAGTGTGTGGGACAGGGACCCTGAAGCTTTCTTT. Translation: CSVWDRDPEAFF.